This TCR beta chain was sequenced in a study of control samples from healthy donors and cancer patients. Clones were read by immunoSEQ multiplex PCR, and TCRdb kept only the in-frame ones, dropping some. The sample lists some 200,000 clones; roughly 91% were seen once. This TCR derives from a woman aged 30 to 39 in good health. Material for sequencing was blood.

CDR3 residues: CASSIGGAGETQYF. CDR3 DNA sequence: TGTGCCAGTAGTATAGGGGGGGCTGGGGAGACCCAGTACTTC. The chain has TRBV19 and TRBJ2-5; D assignment may be TRBD1 or TRBD2 (6 bases each). Germline V gene sequence: CDR1 LNHDA, CDR2 SQIVND (reference sequence). Trimming shortened V by 1 base and J by 5 bases, and 11 bases separated the two germline ends. The CDR3 consists of 14 residues.